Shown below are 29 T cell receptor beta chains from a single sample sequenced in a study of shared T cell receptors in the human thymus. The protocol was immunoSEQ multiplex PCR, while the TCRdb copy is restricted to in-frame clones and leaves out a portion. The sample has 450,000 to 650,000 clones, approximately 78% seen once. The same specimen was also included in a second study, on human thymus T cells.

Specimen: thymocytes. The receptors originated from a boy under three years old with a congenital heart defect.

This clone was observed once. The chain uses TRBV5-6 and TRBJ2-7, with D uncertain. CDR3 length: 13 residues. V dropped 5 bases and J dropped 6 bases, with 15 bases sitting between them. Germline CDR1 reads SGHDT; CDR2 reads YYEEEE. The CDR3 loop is CASRSPYSGEQYF. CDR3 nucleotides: TGTGCCAGCAGATCCCCTTATTCGGGCGAGCAGTACTTC.

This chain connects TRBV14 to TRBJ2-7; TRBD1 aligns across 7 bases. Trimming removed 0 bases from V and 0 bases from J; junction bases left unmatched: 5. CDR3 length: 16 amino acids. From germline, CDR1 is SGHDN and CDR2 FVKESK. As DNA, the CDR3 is TGTGCCAGCAGCCAAGATCGGGACAGAGACTCCTACGAGCAGTACTTC. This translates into CASSQDRDRDSYEQYF.

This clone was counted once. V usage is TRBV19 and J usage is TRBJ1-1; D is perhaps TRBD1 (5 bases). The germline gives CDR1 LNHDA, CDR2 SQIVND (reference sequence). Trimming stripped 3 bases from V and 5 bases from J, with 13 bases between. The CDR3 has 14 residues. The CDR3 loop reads CASSISQGKTEAFF. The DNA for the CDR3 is TGTGCCAGTAGTATTAGTCAGGGAAAGACTGAAGCTTTCTTT.

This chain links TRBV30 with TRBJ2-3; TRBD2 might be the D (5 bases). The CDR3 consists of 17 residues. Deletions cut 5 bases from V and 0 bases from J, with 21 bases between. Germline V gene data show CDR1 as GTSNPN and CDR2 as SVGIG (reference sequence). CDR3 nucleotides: TGTGCCTGGGGACTGGGAGTGCAGACACCTAGCACAGATACGCAGTATTTT. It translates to CAWGLGVQTPSTDTQYF.

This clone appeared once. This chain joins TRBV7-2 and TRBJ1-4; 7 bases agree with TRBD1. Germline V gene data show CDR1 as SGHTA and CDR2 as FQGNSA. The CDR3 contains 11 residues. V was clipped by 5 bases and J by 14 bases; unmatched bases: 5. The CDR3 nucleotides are TGTGCCAGCAGCCCAGGGGGTGCTCTGTTTTTT. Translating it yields CASSPGGALFF.

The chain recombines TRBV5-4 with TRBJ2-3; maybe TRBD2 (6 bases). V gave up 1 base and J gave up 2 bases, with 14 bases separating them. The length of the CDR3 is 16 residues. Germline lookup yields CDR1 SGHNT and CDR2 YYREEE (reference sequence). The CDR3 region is CASSLWRDGVTDTQYF. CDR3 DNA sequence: TGTGCCAGCAGCTTGTGGAGGGATGGGGTCACAGATACGCAGTATTTT.

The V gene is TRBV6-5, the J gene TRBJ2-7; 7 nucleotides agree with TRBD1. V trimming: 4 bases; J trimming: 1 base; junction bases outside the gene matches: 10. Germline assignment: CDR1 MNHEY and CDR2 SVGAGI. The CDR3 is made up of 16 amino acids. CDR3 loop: CASSSHMDRFSYEQYF. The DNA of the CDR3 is TGTGCCAGCAGTTCCCACATGGACAGGTTTTCCTACGAGCAGTACTTC.

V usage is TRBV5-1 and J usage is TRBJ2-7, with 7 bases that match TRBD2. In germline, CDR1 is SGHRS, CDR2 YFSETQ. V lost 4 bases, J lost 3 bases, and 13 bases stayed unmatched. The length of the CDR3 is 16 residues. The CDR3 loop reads CASSPPLREECYEQYF. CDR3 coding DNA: TGCGCCAGCAGCCCCCCGTTACGGGAGGAATGCTACGAGCAGTACTTC.

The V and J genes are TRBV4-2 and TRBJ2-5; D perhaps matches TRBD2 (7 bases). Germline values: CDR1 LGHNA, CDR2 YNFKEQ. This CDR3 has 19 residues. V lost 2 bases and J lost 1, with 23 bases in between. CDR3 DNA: TGTGCCAGCAGCCAACCGGGGGGCCCACTGACAGCTACCCAAGAGACCCAGTACTTC. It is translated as CASSQPGGPLTATQETQYF.

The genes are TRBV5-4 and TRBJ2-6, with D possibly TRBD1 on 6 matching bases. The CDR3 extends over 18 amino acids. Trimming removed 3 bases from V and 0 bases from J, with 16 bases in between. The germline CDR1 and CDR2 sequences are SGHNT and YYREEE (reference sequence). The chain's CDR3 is CASSSPWDTSSGANVLTF. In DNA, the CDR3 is TGTGCCAGCAGCTCCCCTTGGGACACGAGCTCTGGGGCCAACGTCCTGACTTTC.

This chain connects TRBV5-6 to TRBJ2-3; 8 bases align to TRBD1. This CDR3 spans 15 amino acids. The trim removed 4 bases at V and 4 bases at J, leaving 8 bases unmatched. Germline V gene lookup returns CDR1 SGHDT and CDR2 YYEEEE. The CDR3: CASSPWTGRADTQYF. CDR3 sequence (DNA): TGTGCCAGCAGCCCCTGGACAGGGCGAGCAGATACGCAGTATTTT.

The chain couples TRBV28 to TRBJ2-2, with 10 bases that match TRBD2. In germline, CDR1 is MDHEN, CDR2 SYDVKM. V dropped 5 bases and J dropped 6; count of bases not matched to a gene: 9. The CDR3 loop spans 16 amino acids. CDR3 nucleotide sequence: TGTGCCAGCAGTCCCGAGGGACTAGCGTGGGCCGGGGAGCTGTTTTTT. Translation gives CASSPEGLAWAGELFF.

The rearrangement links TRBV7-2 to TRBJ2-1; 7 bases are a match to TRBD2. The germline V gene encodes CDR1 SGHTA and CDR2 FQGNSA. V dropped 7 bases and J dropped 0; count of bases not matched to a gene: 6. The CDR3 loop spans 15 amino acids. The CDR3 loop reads CASNVGGSSYNEQFF. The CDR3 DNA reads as TGTGCCAGCAATGTGGGGGGGAGCTCCTACAATGAGCAGTTCTTC.

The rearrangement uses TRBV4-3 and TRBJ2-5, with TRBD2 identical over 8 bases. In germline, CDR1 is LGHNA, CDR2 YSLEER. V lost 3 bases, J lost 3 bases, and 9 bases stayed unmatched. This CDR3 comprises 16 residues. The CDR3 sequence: CASSQALAGIEETQYF. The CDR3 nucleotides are TGCGCCAGCAGCCAGGCCTTAGCGGGGATCGAAGAGACCCAGTACTTC.

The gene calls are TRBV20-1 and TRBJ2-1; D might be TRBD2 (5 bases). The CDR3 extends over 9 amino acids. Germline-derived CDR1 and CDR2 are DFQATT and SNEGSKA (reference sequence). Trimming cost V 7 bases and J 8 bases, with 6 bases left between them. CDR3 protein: CSVEDEQFF. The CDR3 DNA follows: TGCAGTGTGGAGGATGAGCAGTTCTTC.

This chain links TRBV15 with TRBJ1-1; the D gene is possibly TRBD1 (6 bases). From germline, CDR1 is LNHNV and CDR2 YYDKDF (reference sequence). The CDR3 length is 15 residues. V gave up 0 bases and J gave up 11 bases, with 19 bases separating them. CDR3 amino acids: CATSRDKGGGLAAFF. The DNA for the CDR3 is TGTGCCACCAGCAGAGATAAGGGCGGGGGCCTGGCGGCTTTCTTT.

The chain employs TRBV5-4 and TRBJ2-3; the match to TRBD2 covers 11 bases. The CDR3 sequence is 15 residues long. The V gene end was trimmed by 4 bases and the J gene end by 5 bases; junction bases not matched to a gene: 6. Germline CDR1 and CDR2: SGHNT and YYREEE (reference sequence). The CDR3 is CASSPGGTSGDTQYF. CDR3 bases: TGTGCCAGCAGCCCGGGAGGGACTAGCGGAGATACGCAGTATTTT.

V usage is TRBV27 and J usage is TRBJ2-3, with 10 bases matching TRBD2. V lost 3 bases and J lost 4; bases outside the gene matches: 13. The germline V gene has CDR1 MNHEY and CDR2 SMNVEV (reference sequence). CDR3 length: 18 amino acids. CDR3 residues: CASSFGTAPSGSPDTQYF. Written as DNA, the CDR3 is TGTGCCAGCAGTTTTGGGACAGCGCCTAGCGGGAGCCCAGATACGCAGTATTTT.

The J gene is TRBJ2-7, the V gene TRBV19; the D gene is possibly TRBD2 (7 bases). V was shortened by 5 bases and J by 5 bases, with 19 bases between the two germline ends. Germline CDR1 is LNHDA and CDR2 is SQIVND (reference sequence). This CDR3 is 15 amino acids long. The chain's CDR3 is CASSSGQGRVHEQYF. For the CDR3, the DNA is TGTGCCAGTAGTTCCGGTCAGGGGAGGGTCCACGAGCAGTACTTC.

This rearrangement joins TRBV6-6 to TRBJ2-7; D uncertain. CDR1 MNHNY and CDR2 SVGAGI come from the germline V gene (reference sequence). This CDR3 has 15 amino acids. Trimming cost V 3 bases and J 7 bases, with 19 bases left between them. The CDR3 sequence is CASSYPKTPWREQYF. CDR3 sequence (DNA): TGTGCCAGCAGTTATCCTAAAACCCCCTGGCGGGAGCAGTACTTC.

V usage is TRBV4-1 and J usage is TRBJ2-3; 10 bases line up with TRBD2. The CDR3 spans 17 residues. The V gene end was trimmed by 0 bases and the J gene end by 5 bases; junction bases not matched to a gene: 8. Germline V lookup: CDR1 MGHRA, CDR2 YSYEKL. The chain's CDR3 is CASSQDQLAGVRDTQYF. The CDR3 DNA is TGCGCCAGCAGCCAAGATCAGCTAGCGGGAGTTCGAGATACGCAGTATTTT.

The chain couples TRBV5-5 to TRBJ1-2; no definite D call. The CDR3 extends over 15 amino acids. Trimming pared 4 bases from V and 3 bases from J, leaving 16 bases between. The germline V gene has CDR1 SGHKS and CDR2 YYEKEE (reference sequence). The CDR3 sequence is CASSLGRPGDYGYTF. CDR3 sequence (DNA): TGTGCCAGCAGCCTTGGGCGCCCCGGGGACTATGGCTACACCTTC.

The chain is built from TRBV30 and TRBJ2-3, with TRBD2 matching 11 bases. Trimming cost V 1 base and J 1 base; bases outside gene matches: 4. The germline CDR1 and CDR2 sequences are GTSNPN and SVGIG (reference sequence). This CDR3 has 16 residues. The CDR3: CAWSAPGLAGTDTQYF. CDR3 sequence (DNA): TGTGCCTGGAGTGCCCCGGGACTAGCGGGCACAGATACGCAGTATTTT.

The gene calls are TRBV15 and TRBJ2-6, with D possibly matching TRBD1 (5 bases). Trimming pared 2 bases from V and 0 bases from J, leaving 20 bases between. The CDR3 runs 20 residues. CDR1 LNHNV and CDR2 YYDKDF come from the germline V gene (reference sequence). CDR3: CATSRIYFRVPLSGANVLTF. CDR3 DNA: TGTGCCACCAGCAGAATATACTTCAGGGTCCCTCTCTCTGGGGCCAACGTCCTGACTTTC.

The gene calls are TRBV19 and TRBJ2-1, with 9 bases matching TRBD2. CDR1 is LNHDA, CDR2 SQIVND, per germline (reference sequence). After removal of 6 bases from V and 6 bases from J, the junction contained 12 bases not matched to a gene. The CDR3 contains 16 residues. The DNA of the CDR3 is TGTGCCAGTAGCCAACCCGGGACTAGCTTAGGCAATGAGCAGTTCTTC. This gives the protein CASSQPGTSLGNEQFF.

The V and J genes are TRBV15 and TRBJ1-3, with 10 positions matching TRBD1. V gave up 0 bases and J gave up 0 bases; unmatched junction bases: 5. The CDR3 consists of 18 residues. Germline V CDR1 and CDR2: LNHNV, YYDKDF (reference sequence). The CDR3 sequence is CATSRDTRQGASGNTIYF. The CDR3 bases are TGTGCCACCAGCAGAGATACACGACAGGGGGCCTCTGGAAACACCATATATTTT.

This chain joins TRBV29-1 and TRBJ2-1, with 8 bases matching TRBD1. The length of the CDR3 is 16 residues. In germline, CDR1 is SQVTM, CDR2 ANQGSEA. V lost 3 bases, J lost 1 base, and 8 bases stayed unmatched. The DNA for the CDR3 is TGCAGCGTTGAGGGACAGGTCGCCCCGTCCTACAATGAGCAGTTCTTC. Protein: CSVEGQVAPSYNEQFF.

The CDR3 loop reads CASSPSRQGIYGYTF. The CDR3 DNA sequence: TGTGCCAGCAGCCCGAGTCGGCAGGGAATCTATGGCTACACCTTC. J is TRBJ1-2 and V is TRBV7-2; D is perhaps TRBD1 (5 bases). The CDR3 contains 15 residues. Germline CDR1 is SGHTA and CDR2 is FQGNSA. Trimming took 5 bases from V and 4 from J, leaving 17 bases between them.

CDR3 sequence reads: CASSGGLPPAWQYF. The CDR3 nucleotides read TGTGCCAGCAGTGGAGGACTACCACCTGCGTGGCAGTACTTC. The genes are TRBV27 and TRBJ2-7; TRBD2 might be the D (6 bases). Trimming cost V 5 bases and J 9 bases, with 20 bases left between them. The germline V gene encodes CDR1 MNHEY and CDR2 SMNVEV (reference sequence). The CDR3 extends over 14 amino acids.